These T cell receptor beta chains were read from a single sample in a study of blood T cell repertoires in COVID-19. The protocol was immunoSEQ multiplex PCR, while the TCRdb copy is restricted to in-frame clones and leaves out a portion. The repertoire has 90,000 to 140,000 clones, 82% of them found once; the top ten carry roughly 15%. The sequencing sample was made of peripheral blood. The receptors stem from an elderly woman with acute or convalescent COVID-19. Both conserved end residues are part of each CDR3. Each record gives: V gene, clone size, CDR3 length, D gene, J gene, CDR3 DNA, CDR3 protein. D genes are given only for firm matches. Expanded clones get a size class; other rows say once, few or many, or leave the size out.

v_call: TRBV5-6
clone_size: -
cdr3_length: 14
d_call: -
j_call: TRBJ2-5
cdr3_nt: TGTGCCAGCAGCTCCCTCTCCGCCGGGGAGACCCAGTACTTC
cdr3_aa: CASSSLSAGETQYF

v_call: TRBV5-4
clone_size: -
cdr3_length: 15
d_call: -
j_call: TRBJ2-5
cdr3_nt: TGTGCCAGCAGCTTTCGGCTAGCAGGAGAAGAGACCCAGTACTTC
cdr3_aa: CASSFRLAGEETQYF

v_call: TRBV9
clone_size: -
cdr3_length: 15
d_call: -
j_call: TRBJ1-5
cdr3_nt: TGTGCCAGCAGCGTAGGGCCTTATAGCAATCAGCCCCAGCATTTT
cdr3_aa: CASSVGPYSNQPQHF

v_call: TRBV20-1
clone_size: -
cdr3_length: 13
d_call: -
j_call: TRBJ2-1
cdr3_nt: TGCAGTGCTAGTACCCAAGCGTCGAATGAGCAGTTCTTC
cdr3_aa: CSASTQASNEQFF

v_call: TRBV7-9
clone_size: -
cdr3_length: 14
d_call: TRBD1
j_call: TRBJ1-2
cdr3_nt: TGTGCCAGCAGCTTTGGACAGGGGAACTATGGCTACACCTTC
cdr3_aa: CASSFGQGNYGYTF

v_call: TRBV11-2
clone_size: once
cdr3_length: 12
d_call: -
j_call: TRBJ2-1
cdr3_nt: TGTGCCAGCAGCCTGTCCCGGGACACTCCGTTCTTC
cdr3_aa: CASSLSRDTPFF

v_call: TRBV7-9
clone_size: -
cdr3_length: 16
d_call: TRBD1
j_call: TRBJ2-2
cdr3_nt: TGTGCCAGCAGCAACCGGGACAGGGCGGGCACCGGGGAGCTGTTTTTT
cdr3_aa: CASSNRDRAGTGELFF

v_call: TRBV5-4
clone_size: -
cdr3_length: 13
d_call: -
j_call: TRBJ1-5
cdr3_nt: TGTGCCAGCTCAGCTGCGGGCAATCAGCCCCAGCATTTT
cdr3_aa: CASSAAGNQPQHF

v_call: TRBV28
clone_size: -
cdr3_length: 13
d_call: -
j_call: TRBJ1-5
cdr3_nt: TGTGCCAGCAGAATACAGGGAAATCAGCCCCAGCATTTT
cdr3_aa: CASRIQGNQPQHF

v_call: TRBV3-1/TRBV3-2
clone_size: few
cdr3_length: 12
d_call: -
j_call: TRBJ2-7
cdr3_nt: TGTGCCAGCAGCCAAGCAGGCTACGAGCAGTACTTC
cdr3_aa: CASSQAGYEQYF

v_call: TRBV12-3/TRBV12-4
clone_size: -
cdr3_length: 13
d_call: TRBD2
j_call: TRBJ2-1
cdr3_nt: TGTGCCAGCAGCCCCTTAGCGGGCAATGAGCAGTTCTTC
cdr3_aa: CASSPLAGNEQFF

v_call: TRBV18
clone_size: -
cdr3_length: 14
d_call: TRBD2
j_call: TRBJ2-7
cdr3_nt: TGTGCCAGCTCACCGACTAGCGGGATTGGCGAGCAGTACTTC
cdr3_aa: CASSPTSGIGEQYF

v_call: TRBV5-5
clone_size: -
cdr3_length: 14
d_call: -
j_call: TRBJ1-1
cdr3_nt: TGTGCCAGCAGCATCGAAGGGGTACGGACTGAAGCTTTCTTT
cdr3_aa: CASSIEGVRTEAFF

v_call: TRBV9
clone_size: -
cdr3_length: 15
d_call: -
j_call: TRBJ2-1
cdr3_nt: TGTGCCAGCAGCTTTACGCCGGCGCAGGGCGGTGAGCAGTTCTTC
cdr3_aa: CASSFTPAQGGEQFF

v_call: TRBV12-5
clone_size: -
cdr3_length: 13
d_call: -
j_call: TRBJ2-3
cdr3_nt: TGTGCTAGTGCCTCCTCGGGGACAGATACGCAGTATTTT
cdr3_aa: CASASSGTDTQYF

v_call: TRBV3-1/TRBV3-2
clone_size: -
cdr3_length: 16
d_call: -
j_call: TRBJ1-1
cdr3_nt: TGTGCCAGCAGCCAGAACAGGCAGGACATGAACACTGAAGCTTTCTTT
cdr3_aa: CASSQNRQDMNTEAFF

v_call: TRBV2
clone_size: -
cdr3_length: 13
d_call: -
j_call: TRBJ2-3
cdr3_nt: TGTGCCAGCAGTGTTGACTCGACAGATACGCAGTATTTT
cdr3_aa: CASSVDSTDTQYF

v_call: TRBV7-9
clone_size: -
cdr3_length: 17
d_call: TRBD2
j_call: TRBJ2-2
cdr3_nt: TGTGCCAGCACCCAACTCCTAGCGGGAGACCTAACCGGGGAGCTGTTTTTT
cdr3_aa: CASTQLLAGDLTGELFF

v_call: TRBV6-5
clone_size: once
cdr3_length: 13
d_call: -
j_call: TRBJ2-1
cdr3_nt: TGTGCCAGCAGTATAGCCTATTACAATGAGCAGTTCTTC
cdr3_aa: CASSIAYYNEQFF

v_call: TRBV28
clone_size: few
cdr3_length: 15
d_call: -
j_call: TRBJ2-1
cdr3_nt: TGTGCCAGCAGTTTAGTACAGGGAATCTACAATGAGCAGTTCTTC
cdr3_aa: CASSLVQGIYNEQFF

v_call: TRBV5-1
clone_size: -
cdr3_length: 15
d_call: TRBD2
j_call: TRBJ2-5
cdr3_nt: TGCGCCAGCAGCAGGACTAGCGGGAGCTATGAGACCCAGTACTTC
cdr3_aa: CASSRTSGSYETQYF

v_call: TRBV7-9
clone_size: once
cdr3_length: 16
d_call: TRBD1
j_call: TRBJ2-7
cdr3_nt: TGTGCCAGCAGCCTTAGATTACTAACAGGGGGCTACGAGCAGTACTTC
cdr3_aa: CASSLRLLTGGYEQYF

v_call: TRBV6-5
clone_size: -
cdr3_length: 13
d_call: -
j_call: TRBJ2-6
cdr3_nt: TGTGCCACTCATTCGAGAGGGGCCAACGTCCTGACTTTC
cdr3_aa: CATHSRGANVLTF

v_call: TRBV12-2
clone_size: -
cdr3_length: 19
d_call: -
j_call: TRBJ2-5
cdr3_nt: TGTGCAAGTCGCTTGAGACCGGGACTAGCGGGAGTCGAAGGAGAGACCCAGTACTTC
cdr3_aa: CASRLRPGLAGVEGETQYF

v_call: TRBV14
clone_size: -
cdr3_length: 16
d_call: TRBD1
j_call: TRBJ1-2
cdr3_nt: TGTGCCAGCAGCCCGACAGGGGCGGTCCCCAACTATGGCTACACCTTC
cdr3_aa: CASSPTGAVPNYGYTF

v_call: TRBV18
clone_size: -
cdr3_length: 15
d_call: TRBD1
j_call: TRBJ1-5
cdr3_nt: TGTGCCAGCTCACTACAGGGGATAGTAAATCAGCCCCAGCATTTT
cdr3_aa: CASSLQGIVNQPQHF

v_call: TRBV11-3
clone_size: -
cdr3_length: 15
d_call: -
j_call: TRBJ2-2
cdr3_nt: TGTGCCAGCAGCTTAAACAGGGGAGGCACCGGGGAGCTGTTTTTT
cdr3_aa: CASSLNRGGTGELFF

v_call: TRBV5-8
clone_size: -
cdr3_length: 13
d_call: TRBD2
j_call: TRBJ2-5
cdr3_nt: TGTGCCAGCGGACCGGGACTAGCCGTGGCCCAGTACTTC
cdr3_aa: CASGPGLAVAQYF

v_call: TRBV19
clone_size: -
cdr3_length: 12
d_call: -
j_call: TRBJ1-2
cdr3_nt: TGTGCCAGTGGTACAGGTTCCTATGGCTACACCTTC
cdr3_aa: CASGTGSYGYTF

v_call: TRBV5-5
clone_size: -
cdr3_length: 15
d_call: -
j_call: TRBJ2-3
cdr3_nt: TGTGCCAGCAGCCTCAGGGAACCTAGCACAGATACGCAGTATTTT
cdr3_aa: CASSLREPSTDTQYF

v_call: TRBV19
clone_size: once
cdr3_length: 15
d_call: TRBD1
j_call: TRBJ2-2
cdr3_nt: TGTGCCAGTAGTATAAGGGACAGCTTAACCGGGGAGCTGTTTTTT
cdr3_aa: CASSIRDSLTGELFF

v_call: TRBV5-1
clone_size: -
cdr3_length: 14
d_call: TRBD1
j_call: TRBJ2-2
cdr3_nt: TGCGCCAGCAGCTTGGACAGGGGAAACGGGGAGCTGTTTTTT
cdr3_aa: CASSLDRGNGELFF

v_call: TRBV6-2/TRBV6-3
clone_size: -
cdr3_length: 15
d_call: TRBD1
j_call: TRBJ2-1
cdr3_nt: TGTGCCAGCAGTTCCGCCGGGACAGGGGATAATGAGCAGTTCTTC
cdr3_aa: CASSSAGTGDNEQFF

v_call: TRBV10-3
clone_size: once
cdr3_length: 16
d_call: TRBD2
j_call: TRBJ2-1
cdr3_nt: TGTGCCATCAGTGGGACTAGCGGGAGTAGTTACAATGAGCAGTTCTTC
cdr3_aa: CAISGTSGSSYNEQFF

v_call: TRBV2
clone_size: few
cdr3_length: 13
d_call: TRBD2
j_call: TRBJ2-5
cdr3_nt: TGTGCCAGGGGGACTAGCGGGAGTGAGACCCAGTACTTC
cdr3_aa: CARGTSGSETQYF

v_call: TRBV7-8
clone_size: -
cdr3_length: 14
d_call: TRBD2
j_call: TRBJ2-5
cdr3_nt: TGTGCCAGCAGCTGGACTAGCGGGCAAGAGACCCAGTACTTC
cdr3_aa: CASSWTSGQETQYF